This T cell receptor beta chain originates from a study of shared clonotypes between healthy human individuals. Study outcomes and limitations: Relative to memory subsets, naive subsets generally showed larger estimated richness. Sequencing depth was predicted to influence how clonotypes are shared among donors. Donor scarcity curtailed the genetic and exposure-history diversity represented herein.

Investigators spread the genomic DNA of each subset evenly over several immunoSEQ plates. Only in-frame clones appear in the TCRdb table, and some are missing; sequencing was by immunoSEQ multiplex PCR. Of 600,000 or so clones in the sample, about 98% were seen once. Naivety among CD8 cells was defined by CD45RO negativity and positive CCR7 selection, thereby excluding terminally differentiated effector memory CD45RA+ cells. V lost 0 bases and J lost 0, with 3 bases in between. Germline CDR1 is SGHVT and CDR2 is SQSDAQ. CDR3 length: 14 residues. To note about this clone: The antigen is unknown.

The chain has TRBV7-4 and TRBJ1-3, with D hard to call. The sequence derives from a man aged 30 to 45 in good health. Source material: naive CD8+ T cells sorted from blood. The CDR3 loop reads CASSLADSGNTIYF. In DNA form, the CDR3 reads TGTGCCAGCAGCTTAGCGGACTCTGGAAACACCATATATTTT.